Presented here are 5 T cell receptor beta chains from one specimen sequenced in a study of blood T cells in healthy people across ages. PCR was performed a second time for about 6 to 12 cycles using a sample-barcoded 5' primer and a J-beta primer mix. One entry per CDR3 protein, called by TCRdb with MiXCR from the 5' RACE reads. This sample yields around 1.5 million distinct CDR3 sequences, of which about 35% are seen a single time; approximately 11% belongs to the top ten. The sequenced material came from blood. The receptors shown here come from a woman younger than 45 in good health.

The rearrangement joins TRBV6-1 to TRBJ2-1, with a weak D call TRBD2 (5 bases). Germline V gene sequence: CDR1 MNHNS, CDR2 SASEGT. Trimming shortened V by 4 bases and J by 1 base, and 20 bases separated the two germline ends. The CDR3 is 18 residues long. The CDR3 region is CASSGQTSTPRSYNEQFF. CDR3 DNA sequence: TGTGCCAGCAGTGGGCAAACTAGTACCCCTCGGTCCTACAATGAGCAGTTCTTC.

This chain connects TRBV2 to TRBJ2-3; a weak D match, TRBD2 (5 bases). CDR3 length: 16 residues. CDR1 and CDR2 (germline): SNHLY, FYNNEI. V lost 2 bases and J lost 4, with 16 bases in between. Here the CDR3 DNA reads TGTGCCAGCAGTGAACTCCTGGGAGCGGAGGCAGATACGCAGTATTTT. Its translation: CASSELLGAEADTQYF.

This clonotype was counted between two and nine times. The chain joins TRBV7-3 to TRBJ2-1, with 9 positions matching TRBD2. V dropped 4 bases and J dropped 8; count of bases not matched to a gene: 9. From germline, CDR1 is SGHTA and CDR2 FQGTGA. This CDR3 spans 15 amino acids. In nucleotides, the CDR3 is TGTGCCAGCAGCTCGGGACTAGCCGAGGGCGATGAGCAGTTCTTC. The encoded protein is CASSSGLAEGDEQFF.

This clonotype has just a few counts. The chain carries TRBV6-5 and TRBJ1-4; D is unresolved. The CDR3 totals 14 residues. V gave up 2 bases and J gave up 5 bases, with 9 bases separating them. In germline, CDR1 is MNHEY, CDR2 SVGAGI. The chain's CDR3 is CASSYTRRNEKLFF. The CDR3 coding sequence is TGTGCCAGCAGTTACACGAGGAGGAATGAAAAACTGTTTTTT.

This clonotype was observed a few times. The genes are TRBV12-3 or TRBV12-4 and TRBJ2-6; the match to TRBD1 covers 10 bases. This CDR3 comprises 16 residues. V was pared by 3 bases and J by 4 bases, with 3 bases of the junction left unmatched. CDR3 in DNA: TGTGCCAGCAGTTTGACAGGGGGCTACGGGGCCAACGTCCTGACTTTC. This codes for CASSLTGGYGANVLTF.